The clone carrying this T cell receptor beta chain appeared many times. Arm-PCR of CDR3 regions and iRepertoire HTBI primers were used to build TCR beta libraries. MiXCR, run by TCRdb on the multiplex PCR reads, gives a single entry per CDR3 protein. The sample shows under 300,000 distinct CDR3 sequences, 20% to 25% of them seen only once. This sample was taken from a study of regulatory T cells in long-lasting Graves disease. Time point denoted: newly diagnosed GD, antithyroid drugs for less than 3 months. Researchers made the TCR library from RNA that was extracted from PBMCs. Material: peripheral blood mononuclear cells (PBMCs), obtained at new diagnosis, from a patient treated with antithyroid drugs. The sequence was collected from a female donor with Graves disease.

The CDR3 is CASSYSDARDSYGYTF. CDR3 nucleotides: TGTGCCAGCAGTTACTCGGACGCGAGGGATTCCTATGGCTACACCTTC. This chain joins TRBV6-2 or TRBV6-3 and TRBJ1-2, with D hard to call. V lost 0 bases and J lost 4, with 15 bases in between. Germline V gives CDR1 MNHEY, CDR2 SVGEGT. CDR3 length: 16 amino acids.